The present T cell receptor (beta chain) was sequenced within a study of shared clonotypes between healthy human individuals (dated by TCRdb to about 2020). A note on the overall study: The cohort included a few men and a couple of women between 18 and 49 years of age. Per donor, three plates each were used for CD4 naive and CD4 memory, two for CD8 naive, and one for CD8 memory. The study deeply sequenced blood TCR repertoires of about five healthy adults to estimate repertoire size and the extent of clonotype sharing between individuals. To increase sequencing depth and limit assay-specific biases, TCR repertoire library preparation and sequencing were carried out by different laboratories using diverse techniques. Between about 0.85 and 9.5 billion PBMCs per donor were obtained by leukapheresis. The investigation overall reported the following: Incomplete sequencing was indicated by rarefaction of sorted-subset datasets, despite the large sequencing depth. Only blood was sampled, and tissue TCR repertoires likely differ from those in blood. Based on pairwise subsampling, the degree of clonotype sharing among donors was expected to be affected by sequencing depth. The genetic and exposure-history diversity represented was limited by the small number of donors. Estimated clonotype richness was generally larger for naive than for memory subsets. Approximately 5% of naive CD4, 3.5% of naive CD8, 2.3% of memory CD4, and more than 0.35% of memory CD8 clonotypes were shared across a few donors. Compared with non-shared clonotypes, clonotypes shared by all four sorted-subset donors had higher generation probabilities.

The donors were healthy, HIV-negative adults who had no recently reported acute infections or vaccinations. Only Caucasian adults living in Nashville, Tennessee, USA were represented among the donors. CD4+ T cells were enriched by magnetic negative selection, after which naive cells were positively selected on CD45RA and the negative fraction was taken as the memory subset. Blood was obtained by leukapheresis, after which PBMCs were separated by Ficoll-Histopaque density gradient centrifugation and cryopreserved in liquid nitrogen vapor phase. Analytical flow cytometry was used to check the purity and quantity of each magnetically sorted T cell population. Each sorted fraction had its genomic DNA isolated and then quantified by UV absorbance on a Nanodrop 2000c. With respect to this clone: No antigen is known for it. Per-nucleotide qualities are absent, and no much larger clonotype sits a single base away.

Using the deep immunoSEQ assay, TCR CDR3 regions were amplified from genomic DNA by multiplex PCR. For each cell subset, the extracted genomic DNA was distributed evenly across all wells of several immunoSEQ 96-well plates, and each plate served as one replicate. For sorted subsets, around 0.2 ug of genomic DNA, equivalent to about 30,000 T cell genomes, went into each replicate PCR. Purified libraries were measured with a Qubit 3.0 fluorometer, size-checked on a Bioanalyzer 2100, and measured again with the KAPA Library Quantification kit. A separate single-read 150-cycle Illumina NextSeq 550 flow cell was used to sequence each immunoSEQ 96-well plate. Regarding the original processing steps: Because the immunoSEQ output held only junctional sequences and lacked quality scores, the filtering could not match the filtering applied to full-length reads. To assign V/J genes and CDR3, sequences were annotated using PyIR, a Python wrapper for IgBLAST v1.9, with IMGT germline references. Any read was removed if the V/J assignment was weak (E-value above 1e-6), the CDR3 was missing, or the read contained stop codons, out-of-frame junctions, or ambiguous translated residues. V3J clonotypes were defined as sequences sharing the same inferred V gene, J gene, and CDR3 amino acid sequence. Percentage overlap between repertoires was calculated by dividing the number of shared unique clonotypes by the size of the smaller repertoire. Three approaches were used to assess repertoire richness: RTK rarefaction, the Chao1 estimator, and Recon v2.1 estimates of unobserved clonotypes. Generation probabilities were computed with OLGA for all TCRbeta clonotypes obtained by the gDNA method from a handful of donors. The source is immuneACCESS, and TCRdb retained only in-frame sequences with V and J called. Part of the clones is not carried over; for the studies checked, unresolved V genes explain less than half of this, and the remainder is unexplained. V, J and clone size reflect that table, while D and trimming were determined from the DNA. This sample gives about 2.5 million clones in total; roughly 90% of them show up just once. The top ten clonotypes cover about 0.36% of the sample.

V and J are truncated by 5 bases and 5 bases respectively, leaving an intervening sequence of 17 bases. From the cysteine through the phenylalanine, the CDR3 covers 15 amino acids. Only the CDR3 part of the read is kept: 45 bases, read in frame from the first base. The germline V gene gives CDR1 as SGHTA and CDR2 as FQGTGA. Input material: naive CD4+ T cells from PBMCs. The cell subset or site label for this specimen denotes: CD45RA+ positively selected. The sequence was collected from a young man in good health. Some clones in this sample may be carry-over from other donors' samples. The rearrangement combines TRBV7-3 with TRBJ2-3, with a weak D call of TRBD2 (6 bases match). The sequence in DNA is TGTGCCAGCAGCACCGGGGGATTACGAGGAGATACGCAGTATTTT. Its protein is CASSTGGLRGDTQYF.